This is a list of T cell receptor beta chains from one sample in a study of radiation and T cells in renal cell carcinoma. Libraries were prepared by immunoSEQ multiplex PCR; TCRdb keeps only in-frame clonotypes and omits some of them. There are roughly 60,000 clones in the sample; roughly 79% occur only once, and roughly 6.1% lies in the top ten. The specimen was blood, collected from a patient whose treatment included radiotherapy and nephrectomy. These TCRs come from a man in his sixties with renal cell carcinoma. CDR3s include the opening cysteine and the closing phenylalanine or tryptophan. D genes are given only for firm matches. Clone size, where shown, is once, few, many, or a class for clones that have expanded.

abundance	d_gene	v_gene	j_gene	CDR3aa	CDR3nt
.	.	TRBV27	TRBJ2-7	CASGQRAYEQYF	TGTGCCAGCGGTCAGAGGGCCTACGAGCAGTACTTC
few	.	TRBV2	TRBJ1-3	CASSEEWGRGNTIYF	TGTGCCAGCAGTGAAGAATGGGGCAGGGGAAACACCATATATTTT
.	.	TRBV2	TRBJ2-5	CASNMKRQETQYF	TGTGCCAGCAATATGAAGCGGCAAGAGACCCAGTACTTC
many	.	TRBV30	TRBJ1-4	CAWSVPGALDEKLFF	TGTGCCTGGAGTGTACCCGGGGCCCTCGACGAAAAACTGTTTTTT
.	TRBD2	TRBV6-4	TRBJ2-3	CASSEASGSDADTQYF	TGTGCCAGCAGTGAGGCTAGCGGGAGTGATGCGGATACGCAGTATTTT
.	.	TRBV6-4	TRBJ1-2	CASSAGTGKYGYTF	TGTGCCAGCAGTGCTGGTACAGGGAAATATGGCTACACCTTC
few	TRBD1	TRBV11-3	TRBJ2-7	CASSSPGTGSYEQYF	TGTGCCAGCAGCTCCCCCGGGACAGGGAGCTACGAGCAGTACTTC
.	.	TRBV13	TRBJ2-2	CASSLDLMGTNTGELFF	TGTGCCAGCAGCTTAGATTTAATGGGGACGAACACCGGGGAGCTGTTTTTT
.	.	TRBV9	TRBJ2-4	CASSVDGDSIQYF	TGTGCCAGCAGCGTAGATGGGGACTCTATTCAGTACTTC
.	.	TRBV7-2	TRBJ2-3	CASTSGSGADTQYF	TGTGCCAGCACCTCGGGGTCGGGAGCAGATACGCAGTATTTT
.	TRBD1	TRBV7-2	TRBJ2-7	CATKQGAGNEQYF	TGTGCCACCAAACAGGGGGCGGGTAACGAGCAGTACTTC
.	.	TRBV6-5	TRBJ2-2	CASSLRYRSGGELFF	TGTGCCAGCAGTCTTCGGTACCGATCGGGCGGGGAGCTGTTTTTT
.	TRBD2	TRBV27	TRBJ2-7	CASSLSPGRQYEQYF	TGTGCCAGCAGTTTATCACCCGGGAGGCAATACGAGCAGTACTTC
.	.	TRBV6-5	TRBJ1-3	CASSYQGGFAGNTIYF	TGTGCCAGCAGTTACCAGGGTGGCTTCGCTGGAAACACCATATATTTT
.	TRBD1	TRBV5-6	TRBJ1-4	CASSPSGQGAYDEKLFF	TGTGCCAGCAGCCCCTCGGGACAGGGGGCTTATGATGAAAAACTGTTTTTT
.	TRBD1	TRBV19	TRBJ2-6	CASNKGAGANVLTF	TGTGCCAGTAACAAGGGGGCCGGGGCCAACGTCCTGACTTTC
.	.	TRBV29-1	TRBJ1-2	CSVEDERLNGYTF	TGCAGCGTTGAAGACGAGAGGCTCAACGGCTACACCTTC
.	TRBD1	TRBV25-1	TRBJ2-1	CASSHLGTASNEQFF	TGTGCCAGCAGCCATTTGGGGACAGCCAGCAATGAGCAGTTCTTC
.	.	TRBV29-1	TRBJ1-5	CSAAFTGGDQPQHF	TGCAGCGCAGCTTTCACAGGAGGCGATCAGCCCCAGCATTTT
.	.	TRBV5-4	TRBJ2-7	CASSLEGRREQYF	TGTGCCAGCAGCTTAGAAGGGCGGCGCGAGCAGTACTTC